The rows below give T cell receptor beta chains drawn from one sample of a study of control samples from healthy donors and cancer patients. Produced via immunoSEQ multiplex PCR; TCRdb's table is partial and in-frame only. The profile shows 130,000 to 150,000 clones, about 91% of them singletons. The sample was blood. The origin of the receptors is a man between 25 and 39 years old in good health. Each CDR3 is given with its conserved first and last residue. Fields, in order: CDR3 protein, clone size, V gene. Some rows have no size entry. The others give once, few or many, or a class for an expanded clone.

CDR3aa: CASSEGGNTIYF
abundance: once
v_gene: TRBV6-1

CDR3aa: CASSGGTGERTDTQYF
abundance: -
v_gene: TRBV9

CDR3aa: CASSPTGVSSYEQYF
abundance: -
v_gene: TRBV5-1

CDR3aa: CADLEARVNMANYGYTF
abundance: -
v_gene: TRBV10-1

CDR3aa: CASSQAPLWEQYF
abundance: -
v_gene: TRBV4-1

CDR3aa: CASSLQGGNTEAFF
abundance: once
v_gene: TRBV11-2

CDR3aa: CANTGFPEAANEKLFF
abundance: -
v_gene: TRBV19

CDR3aa: CASSVFREGTDTQYF
abundance: -
v_gene: TRBV9

CDR3aa: CATSGWTGDHYGYTF
abundance: -
v_gene: TRBV24-1

CDR3aa: CASGLLTAGEQYF
abundance: -
v_gene: TRBV12-5